Following are 21 T cell receptor beta chains from one sample sequenced in a study of blood T cell repertoires in COVID-19. Profiling relied on immunoSEQ multiplex PCR, and the TCRdb table lists in-frame clones only, not all of them. In the table there are fewer than 450,000 clones, about 90% of which are singletons. The sequencing sample was made of peripheral blood. Receptor source: a woman aged 18-30 years who had recovered from COVID-19.

V usage is TRBV5-1 and J usage is TRBJ2-5; 7 bases align to TRBD1. CDR1 is SGHRS and CDR2 is YFSETQ in the germline V gene. V trimming: 4 bases; J trimming: 5 bases; junction bases outside the gene matches: 8. There are 14 residues in the CDR3. The CDR3 region is CASSLGTVGETQYF. CDR3 nucleotide sequence: TGCGCCAGCAGCCTCGGGACAGTCGGCGAGACCCAGTACTTC.

The V call is TRBV27, the J call TRBJ2-5; 8 bases align to TRBD1. With 5 bases clipped from V and 6 bases from J, the junction kept 5 bases outside the gene matches. Germline V CDR1 and CDR2: MNHEY, SMNVEV (reference sequence). CDR3 length: 13 amino acids. CDR3 in DNA: TGTGCCAGCAGTCCCGGACAGGGAAAGACCCAGTACTTC. It is translated as CASSPGQGKTQYF.

The chain has TRBV5-4 and TRBJ2-5; D is possibly TRBD1 (5 bases). Germline CDR1 SGHNT, CDR2 YYREEE (reference sequence). V was trimmed by 4 bases and J by 2 bases, leaving 15 bases between them. This CDR3 region has 15 residues. The CDR3 reads CASSPLPRDQETQYF. The CDR3 DNA is TGTGCCAGCAGCCCCCTCCCCAGGGATCAAGAGACCCAGTACTTC. Supplemented by reference TRBV5-4 and TRBJ2-5, the full variable domain reads ETGVTQSPTHLIKTRGQQVTLRCSSQSGHNTVSWYQQALGQGPQFIFQYYREEENGRGNFPPRFSGLQFPNYSSELNVNALELDDSALYLCASSPLPRDQETQYFGPGTRLLVL.

This sequence joins TRBV27 and TRBJ1-2, with TRBD1 identical over 11 bases. V was clipped by 3 bases and J by 8 bases; unmatched bases: 8. Germline CDR1 MNHEY, CDR2 SMNVEV (reference sequence). This CDR3 is built from 15 residues. The CDR3 bases are TGTGCCAGCAGTTTCCGGGACAGGGGGTTAGGCGGCTACACCTTC. Residues: CASSFRDRGLGGYTF.

The V and J genes are TRBV10-2 and TRBJ2-1; TRBD1 matches 7 bases. The junction had 6 bases not matched to a gene; V was cut back by 6 bases and J by 4 bases. Germline CDR1 and CDR2: WSHSY and SAAADI. The CDR3 length is 14 residues. CDR3 amino acids: CASRTGIVYNEQFF. The CDR3 nucleotides read TGCGCCAGCAGGACAGGGATCGTTTACAATGAGCAGTTCTTC.

The J gene is TRBJ2-1, the V gene TRBV9; a possible D gene is TRBD1 (6 bases). The germline V and J ends were trimmed by 7 bases and 0 bases, with 14 bases remaining between them. The germline V gene encodes CDR1 SGDLS and CDR2 YYNGEE. This CDR3 has 15 residues. The CDR3 reads CASGPGHNSYNEQFF. The CDR3 bases are TGTGCCAGCGGTCCGGGACACAACTCCTACAATGAGCAGTTCTTC.

The table lists this clone with a count of one. This chain links TRBV15 with TRBJ1-1, with 7 bases matching TRBD1. Germline assignment: CDR1 LNHNV and CDR2 YYDKDF (reference sequence). The CDR3 covers 17 residues. Unmatched junction bases numbered 11, after V lost 0 bases and J lost 4 bases. CDR3 DNA: TGTGCCACCAGCAGAGACATGAATGACAGGGAACTCACTGAAGCTTTCTTT. This sequence encodes CATSRDMNDRELTEAFF.

This clone was recorded only once. The junction and the germline gene differ at one end; a read error may be behind it. The chain is built from TRBV3-1 (or the pseudogene TRBV3-2) and TRBJ1-2, with D uncertain. This CDR3 is built from 12 residues. The V gene's germline CDR1 is LGHDT and CDR2 YNNKEL (reference sequence). In nucleotides, the CDR3 is TGTGCCAGCAGCCTAGAAGTATTGGGAGAGGGCTTC. Translated: CASSLEVLGEGF.

The V gene is TRBV11-2, the J gene TRBJ1-2, with 8 bases that match TRBD1. The germline V gene encodes CDR1 SGHAT and CDR2 FQNNGV. CDR3 length equals 17 residues. V lost 6 bases, J lost 8 bases, and 20 bases stayed unmatched. DNA for the CDR3: TGTGCCAGCAGGGGGACCGCAGGGGAGAGGGCAGGGGGCGGCTACACCTTC. Translated, it gives CASRGTAGERAGGGYTF.

The J gene is TRBJ2-3, the V gene TRBV15, with D unclear. The CDR3 is made up of 15 amino acids. Germline assignment: CDR1 LNHNV and CDR2 YYDKDF (reference sequence). Deletions cut 1 base from V and 2 bases from J, with 10 bases between. The CDR3 loop is CATSRATVFTDTQYF. In DNA form, the CDR3 reads TGTGCCACCAGCAGAGCAACAGTATTCACAGATACGCAGTATTTT.

The table lists this clone with a count of one. The chain has TRBV5-1 and TRBJ2-5; 10 bases agree with TRBD1. Looked up from germline, CDR1 is SGHRS and CDR2 is YFSETQ. The CDR3 contains 16 residues. The trim removed 4 bases at V and 3 bases at J, leaving 9 bases unmatched. The CDR3 DNA reads TGCGCCAGCAGCCCACGATACGGGACAGGGGAAGAGACCCAGTACTTC. It translates to CASSPRYGTGEETQYF. The complete variable domain, with remaining parts taken from reference TRBV5-1 and TRBJ2-5, reads KAGVTQTPRYLIKTRGQQVTLSCSPISGHRSVSWYQQTPGQGLQFLFEYFSETQRNKGNFPGRFSGRQFSNSRSEMNVSTLELGDSALYLCASSPRYGTGEETQYFGPGTRLLVL.

The chain couples TRBV7-2 to TRBJ2-5; D may be TRBD2 (7 bases). The CDR3 loop spans 14 amino acids. The germline V gene encodes CDR1 SGHTA and CDR2 FQGNSA. Trimming left V 4 bases short and J 9 bases short, with 18 bases between. The CDR3 here is CASSYVAKGGAQYF. In DNA, the CDR3 is TGTGCCAGCAGCTACGTAGCGAAGGGGGGGGCCCAGTACTTC.

CDR3 DNA sequence: TGCGCCAGCAGCTTGGGGGCTTTCGGGAGAGGTGAGCAGTTCTTC. This gives the protein CASSLGAFGRGEQFF. The chain carries TRBV5-1 and TRBJ2-1, with TRBD2 as a possible D gene (6 bases). The V and J ends lost 0 bases and 9 bases respectively, with 16 bases between them. The CDR3 has 15 residues. Germline loops: CDR1 SGHRS, CDR2 YFSETQ. Looking up the rest from reference TRBV5-1 and TRBJ2-1 gives the full variable domain: KAGVTQTPRYLIKTRGQQVTLSCSPISGHRSVSWYQQTPGQGLQFLFEYFSETQRNKGNFPGRFSGRQFSNSRSEMNVSTLELGDSALYLCASSLGAFGRGEQFFGPGTRLTVL.

The V gene is TRBV9, the J gene TRBJ2-7; the D is unclear. V lost 3 bases to trimming and J lost 0 bases, with 7 bases between them. Germline V gene lookup returns CDR1 SGDLS and CDR2 YYNGEE. This CDR3 region has 13 residues. The CDR3 loop reads CASSGGSSYEQYV. CDR3 in DNA: TGTGCCAGCAGCGGCGGAAGCTCCTACGAGCAGTACGTC.

The chain couples TRBV12-3 or TRBV12-4 to TRBJ2-4, with D possibly TRBD1 on 5 matching bases. The CDR3 covers 13 residues. V was pared by 6 bases and J by 8 bases, with 14 bases between. The CDR3 nucleotides are TGTGCCAGCAGGGGGCCAGTGGTGGACATTCAGTACTTC. This gives the protein CASRGPVVDIQYF.

The rearrangement links TRBV6-5 to TRBJ1-1; weak D call: TRBD1 (6 bases). Germline V lookup: CDR1 MNHEY, CDR2 SVGAGI. Trimming pared 6 bases from V and 5 bases from J, leaving 16 bases between. CDR3 length: 14 residues. CDR3 DNA sequence: TGTGCCAGCAGCACAGGGACATTAAGGACTGAAGCTTTCTTT. It yields the protein CASSTGTLRTEAFF.

V and J are TRBV30 and TRBJ2-1; no firm D call. The CDR3 is made up of 16 amino acids. Trimming removed 0 bases from V and 2 bases from J, with 14 bases in between. CDR1 and CDR2 (germline): GTSNPN, SVGIG (reference sequence). The CDR3 DNA follows: TGTGCCTGGAGTGTACTCACCCTCCCCACCTACAATGAGCAGTTCTTC. This encodes CAWSVLTLPTYNEQFF.

The chain recombines TRBV30 with TRBJ1-6, with TRBD1 matching 8 bases. Losses at the gene ends were 0 bases for V and 8 bases for J; bases not matched to a gene: 6. The CDR3 consists of 15 residues. CDR1 and CDR2 (germline): GTSNPN, SVGIG (reference sequence). As DNA, the CDR3 is TGTGCCTGGAGTGTACTGGACAGGGACTATTCACCCCTCCACTTT. Protein product: CAWSVLDRDYSPLHF.

J is TRBJ1-4 and V is TRBV6-2 or TRBV6-3, with a weak D call TRBD1 (5 bases). Between the trimmed V and J ends, which lost 3 bases and 6 bases, there was a span of 8 bases. Germline V gene lookup returns CDR1 MNHEY and CDR2 SVGEGT. There are 13 residues in the CDR3. The CDR3 DNA is TGTGCCAGCAGTTATCAAGGGGATGAAAAACTGTTTTTT. Translating gives CASSYQGDEKLFF.

The CDR3 DNA reads TGTGCCAGCAGTGGGCAGGGGGCCCAAGAGACCCAGTACTTC. It yields the protein CASSGQGAQETQYF. The chain uses TRBV2 and TRBJ2-5, with 8 bases identical to TRBD1. V dropped 4 bases and J dropped 1; count of bases not matched to a gene: 2. This CDR3 contains 14 residues. The germline CDR1 and CDR2 sequences are SNHLY and FYNNEI.

The chain is built from TRBV29-1 and TRBJ1-1; the match to TRBD1 covers 9 bases. The V and J ends lost 7 bases and 0 bases, in that order; junction bases with no gene match: 12. CDR3 length equals 16 residues. CDR1 is SQVTM and CDR2 is ANQGSEA in the germline V gene. The CDR3 nucleotides read TGCAGCGCTGCGGTCCCGGGACAGGGTTTGAACACTGAAGCTTTCTTT. Amino acid sequence: CSAAVPGQGLNTEAFF.